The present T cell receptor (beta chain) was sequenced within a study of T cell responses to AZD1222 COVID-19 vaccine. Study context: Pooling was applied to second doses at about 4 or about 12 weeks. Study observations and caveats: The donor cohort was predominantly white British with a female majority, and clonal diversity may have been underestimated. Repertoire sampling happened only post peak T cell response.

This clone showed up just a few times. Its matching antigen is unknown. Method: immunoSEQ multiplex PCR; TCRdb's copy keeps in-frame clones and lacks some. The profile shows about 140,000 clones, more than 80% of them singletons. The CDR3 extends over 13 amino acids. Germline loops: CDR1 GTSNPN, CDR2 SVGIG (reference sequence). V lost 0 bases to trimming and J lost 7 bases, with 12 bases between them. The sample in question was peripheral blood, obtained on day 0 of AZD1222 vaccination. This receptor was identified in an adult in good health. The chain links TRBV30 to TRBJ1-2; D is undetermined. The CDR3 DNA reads TGTGCCTGGAGTGTATTATTGGGCTCTGGCTACACCTTC. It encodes CAWSVLLGSGYTF.